Here is one TCR beta chain with its context. Germline V gene data show CDR1 as MDHEN and CDR2 as SYDVKM. J gave up 5 bases and V 5 bases, and 19 bases lay outside the gene matches. The CDR3 extends over 18 amino acids. This record comes from a study of T cell responses to AZD1222 COVID-19 vaccine. Libraries were prepared by immunoSEQ multiplex PCR; TCRdb keeps only in-frame clonotypes and omits some of them. The sample yields 75,000 to 85,000 clones, about three quarters seen once. This receptor was taken from an adult who received the MenACWY meningococcal vaccine as a control. This sequence joins TRBV28 and TRBJ2-3; TRBD1 aligns across 7 bases. This specimen was peripheral blood, taken 28 days after the second dose of the MenACWY control vaccine. CDR3 bases: TGTGCCAGCAGTCCATTTCTTCGACAGGGTGGCTTACTAGATACGCAGTATTTT. The encoded protein is CASSPFLRQGGLLDTQYF.